One sample yielded the 22 T cell receptor beta chains listed below, sequenced in a study of T cells in Graves' hyperthyroidism and ophthalmopathy. TCR beta CDR3 regions were amplified from RNA. TCR CDR3 underwent first-round RT-PCR with the HTBI primer set. TCRdb itself ran the multiplex PCR reads through MiXCR, one entry per CDR3 protein. This sample carries fewer than 400,000 distinct CDR3 sequences, around 16% of them seen once, and the ten largest clones take roughly a quarter. Sequencing was done on a sample of blood. The receptors originated from a woman aged 18 to 35 with Graves' hyperthyroidism that later progressed to Graves' ophthalmopathy.

This clonotype was observed a few times. The chain combines TRBV2 with TRBJ2-1; 8 nucleotides agree with TRBD2. Germline values: CDR1 SNHLY, CDR2 FYNNEI. Unmatched junction bases numbered 9, after V lost 5 bases and J lost 9 bases. The CDR3 has 14 amino acids. The CDR3 DNA reads as TGTGCCAGCAGTCCGGGACTAGTTGGCAGTGAGCAGTTCTTC. Protein product: CASSPGLVGSEQFF.

This clonotype occurred many times. The gene calls are TRBV30 and TRBJ2-1; D not certain. The CDR3 spans 12 residues. The germline V gene has CDR1 GTSNPN and CDR2 SVGIG (reference sequence). Trimming took 8 bases from V and 2 from J, leaving 10 bases between them. CDR3: CALDGPYNEQFF. CDR3 sequence (DNA): TGTGCCCTTGACGGCCCCTACAATGAGCAGTTCTTC.

There are a few counts of this clonotype. V gene TRBV7-9 combines with J gene TRBJ2-3, with 11 bases that match TRBD2. V was pared by 5 bases and J by 0 bases, with 13 bases of the junction left unmatched. The germline CDR1 and CDR2 sequences are SEHNR and FQNEAQ (reference sequence). The CDR3 contains 19 residues. CDR3 nucleotides: TGTGCCAGCAGCCCGAGACTAGCGGGGAAAATCGCTAGCACAGATACGCAGTATTTT. Amino acid sequence: CASSPRLAGKIASTDTQYF.

The rearrangement uses TRBV4-1 and TRBJ2-4; D is unresolved. Trimming left V 0 bases short and J 9 bases short, with 12 bases between. Germline V gene data show CDR1 as MGHRA and CDR2 as YSYEKL. CDR3 length: 14 residues. The CDR3 coding sequence is TGCGCCAGCAGCCAAGAGGGATCCCCGATCATTCAGTACTTC. Translated: CASSQEGSPIIQYF.

V usage is TRBV4-2 and J usage is TRBJ2-7; 12 nucleotides align to TRBD2. Germline V gives CDR1 LGHNA, CDR2 YNFKEQ. J was trimmed by 4 bases and V by 4 bases; bases with no gene match: 8. This CDR3 is built from 16 residues. CDR3 nucleotides: TGTGCCAGCAGCCCGAAGACTAGCGGGAGTATGTACGAGCAGTACTTC. It translates to CASSPKTSGSMYEQYF.

This clonotype occurred many times. The chain links TRBV6-1 to TRBJ2-7; D might be TRBD1 (6 bases). CDR3 length equals 13 residues. The germline V gene has CDR1 MNHNS and CDR2 SASEGT. Between the trimmed V and J ends, which lost 5 bases and 7 bases, there was a span of 15 bases. CDR3 DNA sequence: TGTGCCAGCAGTCACAGGGTAATGGGTGAGCAGTACTTC. Its translation is CASSHRVMGEQYF.

The chain has TRBV9 and TRBJ2-1; 12 bases are shared with TRBD2. J gave up 6 bases and V 0 bases, and 7 bases lay outside the gene matches. The CDR3 spans 17 residues. The germline CDR1 and CDR2 sequences are SGDLS and YYNGEE. The CDR3 bases are TGTGCCAGCAGCGTAGGACTAGCGGGAGAGCTCATCAATGAGCAGTTCTTC. It codes for CASSVGLAGELINEQFF.

At least ten counts were recorded for this clonotype. The chain employs TRBV12-3 or TRBV12-4 and TRBJ2-1; D not certain. This CDR3 has 13 residues. Trimming pared 0 bases from V and 8 bases from J, leaving 8 bases between. The chain's CDR3 is CASSLALGHEQFF. In DNA, the CDR3 is TGTGCCAGCAGTTTAGCGCTCGGGCATGAGCAGTTCTTC.

This clonotype was observed at least ten times. The chain is built from TRBV7-2 and TRBJ2-7; no clear D gene. Trimming stripped 5 bases from V and 2 bases from J, with 16 bases between. Germline CDR1 SGHTA, CDR2 FQGNSA. The CDR3 spans 15 residues. The CDR3, as DNA: TGTGCCAGCAGCCCCAGTGGGGTTTGGCCCTACGAGCAGTACTTC. Translating gives CASSPSGVWPYEQYF. Combining the CDR3 with reference TRBV7-2 and TRBJ2-7 gives the whole variable domain GAGVSQSPSNKVTEKGKDVELRCDPISGHTALYWYRQSLGQGLEFLIYFQGNSAPDKSGLPSDRFSAERTGGSVSTLTIQRTQQEDSAVYLCASSPSGVWPYEQYFGPGTRLTVT.

This clonotype showed up many times. J is TRBJ2-1 and V is TRBV3-1; 10 positions match TRBD2. The CDR3 spans 14 residues. Germline CDR1 is LGHDT and CDR2 is YNNKEL (reference sequence). V was clipped by 7 bases and J by 7 bases; unmatched bases: 7. CDR3 sequence reads: CASTPSGRGNEQFF. The DNA of the CDR3 is TGTGCCAGCACCCCTAGCGGGAGAGGTAATGAGCAGTTCTTC.

This clonotype was picked up many times. This chain links TRBV7-2 with TRBJ2-3, with 9 bases matching TRBD2. Looked up from germline, CDR1 is SGHTA and CDR2 is FQGNSA. V dropped 5 bases and J dropped 7; count of bases not matched to a gene: 16. The CDR3 runs to 17 residues. CDR3 nucleotide sequence: TGTGCCAGCAGCCCCCGGGGGGCTAGCGGGATGTTAAATACGCAGTATTTT. This gives the protein CASSPRGASGMLNTQYF.

The table lists this clonotype with many counts. The rearrangement joins TRBV2 to TRBJ2-1; 7 nucleotides agree with TRBD2. V lost 11 bases and J lost 7; bases outside the gene matches: 8. This CDR3 spans 12 amino acids. Germline-derived CDR1 and CDR2 are SNHLY and FYNNEI. The CDR3 is CALRRGGNEQFF. The CDR3 region has the DNA TGTGCCCTACGGCGGGGAGGGAATGAGCAGTTCTTC.

The rearrangement links TRBV5-5 to TRBJ2-2, with 8 bases that match TRBD1. Germline CDR1 reads SGHKS; CDR2 reads YYEKEE (reference sequence). V lost 0 bases to trimming and J lost 6 bases; unmatched junction nucleotides: 7. The CDR3 runs 16 residues. The CDR3 nucleotides read TGTGCCAGCAGCTTGGGAGCAGGGGGCGCGTCCGGGGAGCTGTTTTTT. Encoded protein: CASSLGAGGASGELFF.

The chain has TRBV6-1 and TRBJ2-1; 8 bases match TRBD2. CDR3 length: 16 residues. CDR1 is MNHNS and CDR2 is SASEGT in the germline V gene. J gave up 6 bases and V 6 bases, and 13 bases lay outside the gene matches. The CDR3 spells CASRAEAGTSLNEQFF. The CDR3 DNA is TGTGCCAGCAGGGCTGAAGCCGGGACTAGTCTCAATGAGCAGTTCTTC.

There are many counts of this clonotype. J is TRBJ2-7 and V is TRBV7-6, with 11 bases aligning to TRBD2. Germline V gives CDR1 SGHVS, CDR2 FNYEAQ. The junction had 1 base not matched to a gene; V was cut back by 0 bases and J by 3 bases. The CDR3 loop spans 15 amino acids. The CDR3 DNA reads as TGTGCCAGCAGCTTAGCCGGGACTAGCGGCTACGAGCAGTACTTC. Translated, it gives CASSLAGTSGYEQYF. Full variable domain (outside the CDR3, taken from reference TRBV7-6 and TRBJ2-7): GAGVSQSPRYKVTKRGQDVALRCDPISGHVSLYWYRQALGQGPEFLTYFNYEAQQDKSGLPNDRFSAERPEGSISTLTIQRTEQRDSAMYRCASSLAGTSGYEQYFGPGTRLTVT.

J is TRBJ2-7 and V is TRBV10-3; D is undetermined. The CDR3 is 11 amino acids. Germline assignment: CDR1 ENHRY and CDR2 SYGVKD. V lost 2 bases and J 6 bases, leaving 5 bases between the germline ends. The CDR3 nucleotides are TGTGCCATCAGTGAGCGAGGCGAGCAGTACTTC. It encodes CAISERGEQYF.

The V and J genes are TRBV4-1 and TRBJ1-2; a weak D match, TRBD1 (5 bases). The CDR3 totals 15 residues. From germline, CDR1 is MGHRA and CDR2 YSYEKL. The V gene lost 3 bases and the J gene lost 6 bases, with 17 bases spanning the gap. Here the CDR3 DNA reads TGCGCCAGCAGCCATATCGGGGGAACTCCGGATGGCTACACCTTC. This codes for CASSHIGGTPDGYTF.

This sequence joins TRBV4-2 and TRBJ2-5; 10 bases match TRBD2. The CDR3 is made up of 16 amino acids. The germline V gene has CDR1 LGHNA and CDR2 YNFKEQ. Unmatched junction bases numbered 7, after V lost 1 base and J lost 5 bases. CDR3 amino acids: CASSQGPGLAEETQYF. CDR3 sequence (DNA): TGTGCCAGCAGCCAAGGGCCAGGACTAGCGGAGGAGACCCAGTACTTC.

This clonotype showed up many times. The rearrangement uses TRBV20-1 and TRBJ2-7; D is uncertain. This CDR3 spans 12 amino acids. Germline lookup yields CDR1 DFQATT and CDR2 SNEGSKA (reference sequence). V was cut by 0 bases and J by 3 bases, with 6 bases left in between. The CDR3 region has the DNA TGCAGTGCTAGAGATGAATACTACGAGCAGTACTTC. As protein: CSARDEYYEQYF.

The chain is built from TRBV5-8 and TRBJ2-3; weak D call: TRBD2 (6 bases). In germline, CDR1 is SGHTS, CDR2 YDEGEE. V shed 4 bases and J shed 4 bases, with 13 bases lying between them. This CDR3 region has 14 residues. CDR3 residues: CASSRGTQSDTQYF. The CDR3 region has the DNA TGTGCCAGCAGCCGCGGGACGCAGTCAGATACGCAGTATTTT.

In its sample, this clonotype was seen many times. V is TRBV2 and J is TRBJ2-7; 9 bases map to TRBD2. This CDR3 has 16 amino acids. Germline V gene data show CDR1 as SNHLY and CDR2 as FYNNEI. J lost 4 bases, V lost 4 bases, and 11 bases had no gene match. CDR3 nucleotide sequence: TGTGCCAGCAGTGTGGCGGGAGGGCCAGTTTCTTACGAGCAGTACTTC. This translates into CASSVAGGPVSYEQYF. The variable domain in full, completed from reference TRBV2 and TRBJ2-7, reads EPEVTQTPSHQVTQMGQEVILRCVPISNHLYFYWYRQILGQKVEFLVSFYNNEISEKSEIFDDQFSVERPDGSNFTLKIRSTKLEDSAMYFCASSVAGGPVSYEQYFGPGTRLTVT.

V gene TRBV20-1 combines with J gene TRBJ2-7, with 14 bases lining up with TRBD2. The V segment lost 0 bases and the J segment 0 bases; nucleotides outside the gene matches: 10. From germline, CDR1 is DFQATT and CDR2 SNEGSKA (reference sequence). The CDR3 extends over 19 amino acids. The CDR3 loop is CSARDTAGLAGEGSYEQYF. CDR3 bases: TGCAGTGCTAGAGATACGGCGGGACTAGCGGGAGAAGGCTCCTACGAGCAGTACTTC.